A selection of T cell receptor beta chains follows, all from one sample in a study of shared clonotypes between healthy human individuals. Profiled with immunoSEQ multiplex PCR; TCRdb holds only in-frame clones, not every one. Of fewer than 1.8 million clones listed, approximately 98.5% are singletons. The specimen sequenced was naive CD4+ T cells sorted from blood. All receptors derive from a man aged 30 to 39 in good health. Both conserved end residues are part of each CDR3. Rows give clone size only sometimes, using once, few, many, or a class for an expanded clone.

cdr3_length	v_call	clone_size	j_call	cdr3_aa
15	TRBV6-5	NA	TRBJ1-5	CASSYSSGTGWPQHF
15	TRBV21-1	NA	TRBJ2-3	CASSKTPYRTDTQYF
20	TRBV18	NA	TRBJ2-2	CASSPLGASGRRTNTGELFF
11	TRBV7-9	NA	TRBJ2-7	CASSPQNEQYF
16	TRBV5-5	once	TRBJ2-3	CASSADRGVSTDTQYF
16	TRBV11-2	NA	TRBJ2-1	CASSPFGAGAYNEQFF
14	TRBV4-1	NA	TRBJ2-7	CASSQDRGLGEQYF
19	TRBV7-2	NA	TRBJ2-1	CASSSPHMGGSTSFNEQFF
14	TRBV11-2	NA	TRBJ1-1	CASSSIQGAGEAFF
16	TRBV10-3	NA	TRBJ2-7	CAISPLEAGPSYEQYF
15	TRBV7-9	NA	TRBJ2-4	CASSLEQIAKNIQYF
15	TRBV5-1	NA	TRBJ2-1	CASSLSWAIYNEQFF
11	TRBV29-1	NA	TRBJ1-2	CSVVNSYGYTF
13	TRBV7-8	NA	TRBJ2-1	CASSLGTRGEQFF
14	TRBV10-1	NA	TRBJ2-2	CASSELVGNGELFF
12	TRBV18	few	TRBJ1-1	CASSPLNTEAFF
15	TRBV7-2	NA	TRBJ2-1	CASSLAIGSYNEQFF
13	TRBV28	NA	TRBJ2-7	CASSLYQGYEQYF
15	TRBV5-1	NA	TRBJ2-7	CASSRGLAGVYEQYF
13	TRBV6-5	NA	TRBJ1-1	CASSYPGDTEAFF
14	TRBV28	once	TRBJ1-5	CASSSLLQNQPQHF
13	TRBV29-1	NA	TRBJ1-5	CSARTASNQPQHF
13	TRBV4-2	NA	TRBJ2-2	CASSQGPLGELFF
15	TRBV11-3	NA	TRBJ2-2	CASSPLSGSAGELFF
17	TRBV7-8	NA	TRBJ1-3	CASSLFQGGGPLDTIYF
16	TRBV15	NA	TRBJ2-1	CATEPKGGGTYNEQFF
14	TRBV11-3	NA	TRBJ1-1	CASSLGGPGTEAFF
15	TRBV4-1	NA	TRBJ2-3	CASSTGATFTDTQYF
15	TRBV10-3	once	TRBJ2-7	CAISESGGVVEEQYF
16	TRBV5-4	NA	TRBJ2-7	CASSLGPGQTLYEQYF
16	TRBV5-1	NA	TRBJ2-3	CASSSPGATSTDTQYF
13	TRBV11-2	NA	TRBJ2-7	CASSATGIGEQYF
16	TRBV2	NA	TRBJ1-2	CASKGTGSVSYYGYTF
11	TRBV30	NA	TRBJ2-5	CAWSSLETQYF
11	TRBV30	NA	TRBJ1-2	CAWNGVGGYTF
17	TRBV7-9	NA	TRBJ2-3	CASSLAIRTSGTDTQYF
15	TRBV4-1	NA	TRBJ1-2	CASRSPFPLPYGYTF
12	TRBV5-1	once	TRBJ1-2	CASSEGHYGYTF
15	TRBV5-1	NA	TRBJ2-1	CASSKDGFLVHEQFF
14	TRBV9	NA	TRBJ2-3	CASSVEIEDSPQYF
14	TRBV7-7	NA	TRBJ2-3	CASSFTGTQSTQYF
15	TRBV10-3	NA	TRBJ1-2	CAISESEGIGYGYTF
12	TRBV10-3	NA	TRBJ2-5	CAIRGTEETQYF
13	TRBV7-9	NA	TRBJ2-3	CASIMSGIDTQYF
14	TRBV2	NA	TRBJ2-5	CASSPDRGSETQYF